This entry lists 31 T cell receptor beta chains sequenced from one sample in a study of PD-L1 blockade in urothelial cancer. Here immunoSEQ multiplex PCR was the method, and the copy in TCRdb shows in-frame clones only, minus some. Among around 66,000 clones listed, around nine tenths were seen once. Time point given: peripheral blood 6 weeks after treatment start. Sequencing was performed on PBMCs, taken around atezolizumab (anti-PD-L1) treatment. These receptors originate from a man in his 60s with urothelial cancer.

This clone was detected only once. The chain employs TRBV30 and TRBJ2-3, with D possibly matching TRBD2 (5 bases). CDR1 and CDR2 from the germline V gene are GTSNPN and SVGIG (reference sequence). Trimming stripped 5 bases from V and 4 bases from J, with 10 bases between. This CDR3 comprises 12 residues. CDR3 residues: CAWRPRADTQYF. As DNA, the CDR3 is TGTGCCTGGCGCCCGAGGGCAGATACGCAGTATTTT.

As DNA, the CDR3 is TGTGCCAGTAGCTGGGTCGGAGGGGATCGGGACGAGCAGTACTTC. This gives the protein CASSWVGGDRDEQYF. This rearrangement joins TRBV19 to TRBJ2-7; TRBD2 is a possible D gene (6 bases). CDR3 size: 15 residues. Trimming removed 6 bases at V and 5 bases at J, with 20 bases between. CDR1 LNHDA and CDR2 SQIVND come from the germline V gene (reference sequence).

The genes are TRBV29-1 and TRBJ1-1; D ambiguous. There are 10 residues in the CDR3. V shed 3 bases and J shed 11 bases, with 10 bases lying between them. The V gene's germline CDR1 is SQVTM and CDR2 ANQGSEA. CDR3 residues: CSVEPMSAFF. In nucleotides, the CDR3 is TGCAGCGTTGAGCCGATGAGTGCTTTCTTT.

The gene calls are TRBV11-3 and TRBJ2-1, with TRBD2 matching 14 bases. Trimming took 5 bases from V and 8 from J; bases not matched to a gene: 5. Germline V gives CDR1 SGHNT, CDR2 YENEEA. There are 15 residues in the CDR3. CDR3: CASSPGTSGSDEQFF. CDR3 in DNA: TGTGCCAGCAGCCCCGGGACTAGCGGGAGCGATGAGCAGTTCTTC.

The chain joins TRBV2 to TRBJ2-1, with D hard to call. Germline-derived CDR1 and CDR2 are SNHLY and FYNNEI. This CDR3 has 10 amino acids. V dropped 5 bases and J dropped 12 bases, with 8 bases sitting between them. The CDR3 sequence: CASSTEWQFF. As DNA, the CDR3 is TGTGCCAGCAGTACTGAGTGGCAGTTCTTC.

The chain links TRBV7-9 to TRBJ1-2; D is unresolved. Trimming cost V 8 bases and J 4 bases, with 5 bases left between them. The CDR3 spans 10 residues. The V gene's germline CDR1 is SEHNR and CDR2 FQNEAQ (reference sequence). The DNA for the CDR3 is TGTGCCAGCGCCGGCTATGGCTACACCTTC. Protein sequence: CASAGYGYTF. Looking up the rest from reference TRBV7-9 and TRBJ1-2 gives the full variable domain: DTGVSQNPRHKITKRGQNVTFRCDPISEHNRLYWYRQTLGQGPEFLTYFQNEAQLEKSRLLSDRFSAERPKGSFSTLEIQRTEQGDSAMYLCASAGYGYTFGSGTRLTVV.

This chain uses TRBV7-9 with TRBJ1-5; 10 positions agree with TRBD1. Per germline, CDR1 SEHNR and CDR2 FQNEAQ (reference sequence). The trim removed 4 bases at V and 2 bases at J, leaving 8 bases unmatched. The CDR3 consists of 17 residues. Here the CDR3 reads CASSSPTTGGRNQPQHF. As DNA, the CDR3 is TGTGCCAGCAGCTCTCCAACGACAGGGGGCCGCAATCAGCCCCAGCATTTT.

V and J are TRBV28 and TRBJ1-5; tentatively, D is TRBD1 (5 bases). The CDR3 spans 13 residues. Between the trimmed V and J ends, which lost 6 bases and 4 bases, there was a span of 10 bases. Germline CDR1 and CDR2: MDHEN and SYDVKM. The CDR3 coding sequence is TGTGCCAGCAGCCCCCCAGGGAATCAGCCCCAGCATTTT. Encoded protein: CASSPPGNQPQHF. The complete variable domain, with remaining parts taken from reference TRBV28 and TRBJ1-5, reads DVKVTQSSRYLVKRTGEKVFLECVQDMDHENMFWYRQDPGLGLRLIYFSYDVKMKEKGDIPEGYSVSREKKERFSLILESASTNQTSMYLCASSPPGNQPQHFGDGTRLSIL.

This clone was seen once. The rearrangement links TRBV11-2 to TRBJ1-2, with unresolved D. V gave up 2 bases and J gave up 0 bases, with 13 bases separating them. The CDR3 spans 16 residues. The V gene's germline CDR1 is SGHAT and CDR2 FQNNGV. The CDR3 region is CASSLSGRRTNYGYTF. CDR3 DNA sequence: TGTGCCAGCAGCTTATCTGGGCGACGCACTAACTATGGCTACACCTTC. The full variable domain, with the rest looked up from reference TRBV11-2 and TRBJ1-2, is EAGVAQSPRYKIIEKRQSVAFWCNPISGHATLYWYQQILGQGPKLLIQFQNNGVVDDSQLPKDRFSAERLKGVDSTLKIQPAKLEDSAVYLCASSLSGRRTNYGYTFGSGTRLTVV.

This clone was picked up one time. The J gene is TRBJ2-5, the V gene TRBV25-1, with TRBD2 matching 8 bases. This CDR3 comprises 15 residues. The germline gives CDR1 MGHDK, CDR2 SYGVNS. V was clipped by 1 base and J by 5 bases; unmatched bases: 6. The CDR3 is CASSESGGVWETQYF. CDR3 DNA sequence: TGTGCCAGCAGTGAATCGGGGGGGGTGTGGGAGACCCAGTACTTC.

This sequence joins TRBV12-5 and TRBJ1-1; D is perhaps TRBD1 (6 bases). Germline values: CDR1 LGHNT, CDR2 FRNRAP. The CDR3 has 15 amino acids. V was pared by 1 base and J by 4 bases, with 13 bases between. This CDR3 reads CASGLGTAVGTEAFF. The CDR3 nucleotides are TGTGCTAGTGGTTTGGGGACAGCGGTAGGCACTGAAGCTTTCTTT.

This rearrangement joins TRBV28 to TRBJ2-7; tentative D call: TRBD1 (5 bases). From germline, CDR1 is MDHEN and CDR2 SYDVKM. The CDR3 runs 12 residues. Trimming cost V 6 bases and J 6 bases, with 12 bases left between them. The CDR3 bases are TGTGCCAGCAGCCGAGGACAAATCGAGCAGTACTTC. This translates into CASSRGQIEQYF.

The rearrangement links TRBV29-1 to TRBJ1-2; 11 bases fit TRBD1. V lost 7 bases, J lost 5 bases, and 6 bases stayed unmatched. CDR1 and CDR2 (germline): SQVTM, ANQGSEA. This CDR3 region has 13 residues. The CDR3 sequence is CSARTGGGYGYTF. In DNA, the CDR3 is TGCAGCGCACGGACAGGGGGCGGTTATGGCTACACCTTC.

The rearrangement uses TRBV27 and TRBJ2-3, with 11 nucleotides matching TRBD1. This CDR3 has 17 residues. The ends lost 6 bases at V and 3 bases at J; junction bases unmatched: 11. Germline V lookup: CDR1 MNHEY, CDR2 SMNVEV (reference sequence). The CDR3 DNA follows: TGTGCCAGCAGCCCCGGCTTAGGGACAGGGGGAACAGATACGCAGTATTTT. Translation gives CASSPGLGTGGTDTQYF.

This chain uses TRBV28 with TRBJ1-5; D perhaps matches TRBD1 (5 bases). This CDR3 is 15 amino acids long. With 4 bases removed from V and 3 bases from J, the gap between germline ends came to 13 bases. Germline V gene sequence: CDR1 MDHEN, CDR2 SYDVKM. CDR3: CASSSPQGYNQPQHF. As DNA, the CDR3 is TGTGCCAGCAGTTCCCCCCAGGGTTACAATCAGCCCCAGCATTTT. Looking up the rest from reference TRBV28 and TRBJ1-5 gives the full variable domain: DVKVTQSSRYLVKRTGEKVFLECVQDMDHENMFWYRQDPGLGLRLIYFSYDVKMKEKGDIPEGYSVSREKKERFSLILESASTNQTSMYLCASSSPQGYNQPQHFGDGTRLSIL.

The chain recombines TRBV27 with TRBJ2-7, with 9 bases matching TRBD1. Germline assignment: CDR1 MNHEY and CDR2 SMNVEV (reference sequence). The V and J ends lost 6 bases and 2 bases, in that order; junction bases with no gene match: 2. CDR3 length: 13 residues. The CDR3 sequence is CASSRQGAYEQYF. The CDR3, as DNA: TGTGCCAGCAGCCGACAGGGGGCCTACGAGCAGTACTTC.

The chain has TRBV2 and TRBJ2-3; D remains ambiguous. The CDR3 is 14 amino acids. Trimming removed 4 bases at V and 2 bases at J, with 10 bases between. CDR1 is SNHLY and CDR2 is FYNNEI in the germline V gene. For the CDR3, the DNA is TGTGCCAGCAGTGTCGATAGCAACACAGATACGCAGTATTTT. This sequence encodes CASSVDSNTDTQYF.

V usage is TRBV23-1 and J usage is TRBJ2-5; 8 nucleotides line up with TRBD1. TRBV23-1 is classed as an ORF, of uncertain function. The CDR3 is made up of 15 amino acids. V was clipped by 1 base and J by 1 base; unmatched bases: 2. DNA of the CDR3: TGCGCCAGCAGTCAATTCGACAGGGGCCAAGAGACCCAGTACTTC. It encodes CASSQFDRGQETQYF.

The rearrangement links TRBV4-1 to TRBJ2-7; D perhaps matches TRBD1 (5 bases). V was clipped by 2 bases and J by 3 bases, with 17 bases between them. The V gene's germline CDR1 is MGHRA and CDR2 YSYEKL. This CDR3 has 16 residues. The CDR3 loop reads CASSQLWRQQLYEQYF. CDR3 coding DNA: TGCGCCAGCAGCCAACTTTGGAGACAGCAACTCTACGAGCAGTACTTC.

The CDR3 region has the DNA TGCAGTGCTAGTGAGGACAGTGGCTACACCTTC. This encodes CSASEDSGYTF. The V and J genes are TRBV20-1 and TRBJ1-2, with TRBD1 as a possible D gene (6 bases). This CDR3 is 11 amino acids long. CDR1 and CDR2 from the germline V gene are DFQATT and SNEGSKA (reference sequence). V lost 3 bases and J 7 bases, leaving 9 bases between the germline ends.

This sequence joins TRBV11-3 and TRBJ2-7; 8 bases are a match to TRBD1. Trimming took 6 bases from V and 3 from J; bases not matched to a gene: 7. The germline gives CDR1 SGHNT, CDR2 YENEEA. The CDR3 length is 14 residues. The CDR3 protein is CASRIGTGIYEQYF. The CDR3 DNA is TGTGCCAGCAGGATCGGGACAGGCATCTACGAGCAGTACTTC.

This clone was counted between two and nine times. The CDR3 DNA sequence: TGTGCCAGCAGCGTAGGGGGCAGGACCTATGGCTACACCTTC. This encodes CASSVGGRTYGYTF. The rearrangement links TRBV11-2 to TRBJ1-2, with TRBD1 identical over 7 bases. V dropped 5 bases and J dropped 4; count of bases not matched to a gene: 7. The CDR3 sequence is 14 residues long. CDR1 SGHAT and CDR2 FQNNGV come from the germline V gene. The full variable domain, completed using reference TRBV11-2 and TRBJ1-2, is EAGVAQSPRYKIIEKRQSVAFWCNPISGHATLYWYQQILGQGPKLLIQFQNNGVVDDSQLPKDRFSAERLKGVDSTLKIQPAKLEDSAVYLCASSVGGRTYGYTFGSGTRLTVV.

The chain links TRBV14 to TRBJ2-1; D not certain. V lost 5 bases and J lost 6, with 11 bases in between. CDR1 is SGHDN and CDR2 is FVKESK in the germline V gene. The CDR3 spans 13 residues. Here the CDR3 reads CASSKALSNEQFF. CDR3 DNA sequence: TGTGCCAGCAGCAAAGCCCTTAGCAATGAGCAGTTCTTC.

This chain uses TRBV6-5 with TRBJ2-7; D is possibly TRBD2 (7 bases). Germline V gives CDR1 MNHEY, CDR2 SVGAGI. The CDR3 covers 15 residues. V gave up 2 bases and J gave up 0 bases, with 11 bases separating them. Written as DNA, the CDR3 is TGTGCCAGCAGTTACCGGGGGGCGGTCTCCTACGAGCAGTACTTC. Amino acids: CASSYRGAVSYEQYF.

The J gene is TRBJ1-5, the V gene TRBV15; D remains ambiguous. Germline V gene data show CDR1 as LNHNV and CDR2 as YYDKDF (reference sequence). The CDR3 runs to 15 residues. The V gene lost 4 bases and the J gene lost 0 bases, with 10 bases spanning the gap. This chain's CDR3 is CATSTDRGSNQPQHF. CDR3 bases: TGTGCCACCAGCACAGACCGGGGTAGCAATCAGCCCCAGCATTTT.

The gene calls are TRBV6-5 and TRBJ1-1; D gene unclear. Germline V CDR1 and CDR2: MNHEY, SVGAGI. CDR3 size: 13 residues. Trimming cost V 6 bases and J 4 bases, with 12 bases left between them. DNA for the CDR3: TGTGCCAGCAGCCCCCCCTGGAGCACTGAAGCTTTCTTT. Translation gives CASSPPWSTEAFF.

This sequence joins TRBV11-2 and TRBJ2-2; 10 bases align to TRBD1. The CDR3 totals 15 residues. From germline, CDR1 is SGHAT and CDR2 FQNNGV. Trimming cost V 5 bases and J 6 bases; bases outside gene matches: 6. Here the CDR3 reads CASSRRDRGAGELFF. The DNA for the CDR3 is TGTGCCAGCAGCCGCCGGGACAGGGGAGCCGGGGAGCTGTTTTTT.

With respect to this clone: The germline gene is not matched at one end of the junction; a read error may be the cause. In DNA, the CDR3 is TGTGCAAGCAGCGTAGCTGGGGGCAGGAACACTGAAGCTTTCTTT. It encodes CASSVAGGRNTEAFF. The chain carries TRBV9 and TRBJ1-1, with a possible D match to TRBD1 (6 bases). Germline V lookup: CDR1 SGDLS, CDR2 YYNGEE. CDR3 length: 15 residues.

In DNA form, the CDR3 reads TGTGCCAGCAGCTTAGTCGGCCTAGTCCAAGAGACCCAGTACTTC. Residues: CASSLVGLVQETQYF. The genes are TRBV7-8 and TRBJ2-5; D gene uncertain. Germline CDR1 SGHVS, CDR2 FQNEAQ. The CDR3 extends over 15 amino acids. The V gene lost 1 base and the J gene lost 1 base, with 10 bases spanning the gap. The full variable domain, rest sourced from reference TRBV7-8 and TRBJ2-5, is GAGVSQSPRYKVAKRGQDVALRCDPISGHVSLFWYQQALGQGPEFLTYFQNEAQLDKSGLPSDRFFAERPEGSVSTLKIQRTQQEDSAVYLCASSLVGLVQETQYFGPGTRLLVL.

This clone was recorded only once. The chain is built from TRBV4-1 and TRBJ1-1; D not certain. V lost 5 bases and J 5 bases, leaving 9 bases between the germline ends. This CDR3 comprises 12 residues. The germline V gene has CDR1 MGHRA and CDR2 YSYEKL. CDR3 protein: CASSYGGTEAFF. The CDR3, as DNA: TGCGCCAGCAGCTACGGAGGGACTGAAGCTTTCTTT.

V usage is TRBV10-3 and J usage is TRBJ2-7; the D gene is possibly TRBD2 (5 bases). This CDR3 has 12 residues. The V end was cut by 11 bases, the J end by 3 bases, with 14 bases between. Germline V gives CDR1 ENHRY, CDR2 SYGVKD. The CDR3 coding sequence is TGTGCCTCCAGAGGGTCAGACTACGAGCAGTACTTC. It translates to CASRGSDYEQYF.